This TCR beta chain was retrieved from a study of CD8+ T cells in alopecia areata. Study summary: Tofacitinib lasted 6 to 18 months, then 6 months off drug.

RNA was extracted and reverse transcribed into cDNA as the sequencing template. Assay used: immunoSEQ multiplex PCR; TCRdb lists only in-frame clones, some missing. The repertoire has over 95,000 clones, 41% of them found once; the top ten carry about 1.2%. Trimming took 0 bases from V and 4 from J, leaving 16 bases between them. This CDR3 region has 17 residues. Germline assignment: CDR1 LGHNA and CDR2 YSLEER. PBMCs yielded sorted CD4+ and CD8+ T cells. The receptor comes from a human donor with alopecia areata. The chain has TRBV4-3 and TRBJ2-1, with a weak D call TRBD2 (6 bases). Sequencing used CD4+ T cells sorted from blood. The CDR3 reads CASSQDRGLTIYNEQFF. CDR3 DNA sequence: TGCGCCAGCAGCCAAGATCGGGGGTTGACGATATACAATGAGCAGTTCTTC.